This T cell receptor (beta chain) was captured in a study of human T cells and chemical hapten exposure. Study-level findings and limits: Significantly more large CDR3 similarity clusters were formed by expanded TCRs than by controls. Patch test score tracked positively with PT1 expanded TCR counts.

As the library was built, unique molecular identifiers were attached to individual cDNA molecules. MiXCR, run by TCRdb on the RACE reads, gives a single entry per CDR3 protein. The repertoire holds just under 40,000 distinct CDR3 sequences, with roughly 12% as singletons. There are 13 residues in the CDR3. A note on this clonotype: The antigen is not known.

Documented time point: patch test 3, about 24 weeks after DPC sensitization. Described treatment: therapeutic diphenylcyclopropenone sensitization with weekly scalp DPC. The template was total RNA from unfractionated whole blood. Samples of blood were obtained prior to the application of each patch test. The V gene is TRBV3-2, the J gene TRBJ2-7; the table's D call TRBD2 went unverified against the DNA. TRBV3-2 is classified as a pseudogene. Sequencing used whole blood, obtained in connection with sensitization to the hapten diphenylcyclopropenone (DPC). The TCR comes from a woman between 35 and 50 years old with alopecia areata. Some clones in this sample may be carry-over from other donors' samples. This CDR3 reads CASSPRTSTEQYF. CDR3 nucleotides: TGTGCCAGCAGCCCCAGGACTAGTACCGAGCAGTACTTC.